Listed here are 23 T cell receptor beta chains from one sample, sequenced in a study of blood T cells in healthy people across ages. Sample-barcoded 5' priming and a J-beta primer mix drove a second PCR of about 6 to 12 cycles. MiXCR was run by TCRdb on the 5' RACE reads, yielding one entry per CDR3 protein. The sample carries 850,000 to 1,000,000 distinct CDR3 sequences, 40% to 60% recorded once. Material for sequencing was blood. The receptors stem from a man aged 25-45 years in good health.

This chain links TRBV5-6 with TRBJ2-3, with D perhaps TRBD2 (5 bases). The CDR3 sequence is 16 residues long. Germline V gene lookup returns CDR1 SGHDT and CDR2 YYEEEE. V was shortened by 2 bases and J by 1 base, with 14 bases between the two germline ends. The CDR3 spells CASSFTTDSGTDTQYF. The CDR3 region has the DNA TGTGCCAGCAGCTTTACGACGGACTCTGGCACAGATACGCAGTATTTT.

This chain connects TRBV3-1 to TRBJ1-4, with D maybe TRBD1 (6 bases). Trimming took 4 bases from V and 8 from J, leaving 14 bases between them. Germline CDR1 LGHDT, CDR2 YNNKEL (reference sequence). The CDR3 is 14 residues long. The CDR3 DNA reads TGTGCCAGCAGCCGGGGGGGGCTCGGCGAAAAACTGTTTTTT. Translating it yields CASSRGGLGEKLFF.

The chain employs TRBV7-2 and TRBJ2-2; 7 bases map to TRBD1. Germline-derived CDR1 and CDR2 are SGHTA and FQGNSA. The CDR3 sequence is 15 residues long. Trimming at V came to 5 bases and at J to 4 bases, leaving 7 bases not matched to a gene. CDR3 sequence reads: CASSTRQGSTGELFF. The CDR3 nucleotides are TGTGCCAGCAGCACTAGACAGGGTTCCACCGGGGAGCTGTTTTTT.

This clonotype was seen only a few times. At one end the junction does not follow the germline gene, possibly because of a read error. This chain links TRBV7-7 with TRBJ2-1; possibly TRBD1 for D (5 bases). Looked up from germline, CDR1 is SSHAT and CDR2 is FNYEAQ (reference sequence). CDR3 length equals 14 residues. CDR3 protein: CASSADSDYNEQFF. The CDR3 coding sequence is TGTGCTAGCAGCGCCGACAGTGACTACAATGAGCAGTTCTTC.

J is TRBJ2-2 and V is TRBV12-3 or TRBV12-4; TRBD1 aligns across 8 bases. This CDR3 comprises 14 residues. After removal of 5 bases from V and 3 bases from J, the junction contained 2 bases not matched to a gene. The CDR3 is CASSPTGDTGELFF. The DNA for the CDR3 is TGTGCCAGCAGTCCGACAGGGGACACCGGGGAGCTGTTTTTT.

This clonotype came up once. The CDR3 DNA reads as TGTGCCACCAGGGAGGGAGTGATGAATGAGCAGTTCTTC. Its translation is CATREGVMNEQFF. This chain connects TRBV24-1 to TRBJ2-1, with a possible D match to TRBD2 (6 bases). The V end lost 7 bases, the J end lost 7 bases, and 13 bases lay between the germline ends. Germline-derived CDR1 and CDR2 are KGHDR and SFDVKD. The length of the CDR3 is 13 residues.

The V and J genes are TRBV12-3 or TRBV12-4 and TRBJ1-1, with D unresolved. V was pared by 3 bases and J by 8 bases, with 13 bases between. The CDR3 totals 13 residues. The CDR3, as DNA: TGTGCCAGCAGTTTTGATGGGAAAGGGGAAGCTTTCTTT. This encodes CASSFDGKGEAFF.

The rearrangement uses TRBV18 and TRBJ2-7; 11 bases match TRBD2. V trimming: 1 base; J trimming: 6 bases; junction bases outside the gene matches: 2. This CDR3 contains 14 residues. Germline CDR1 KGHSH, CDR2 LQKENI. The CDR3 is CASSPLGTSGEQYF. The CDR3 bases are TGTGCCAGCTCACCACTTGGGACTAGCGGCGAGCAGTACTTC.

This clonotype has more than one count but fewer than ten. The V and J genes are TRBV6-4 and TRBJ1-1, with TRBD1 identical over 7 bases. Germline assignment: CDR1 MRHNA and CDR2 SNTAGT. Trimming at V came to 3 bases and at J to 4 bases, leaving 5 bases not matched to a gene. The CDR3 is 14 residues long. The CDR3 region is CASSDTNRGTEAFF. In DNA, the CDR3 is TGTGCCAGCAGTGATACGAACAGGGGCACTGAAGCTTTCTTT.

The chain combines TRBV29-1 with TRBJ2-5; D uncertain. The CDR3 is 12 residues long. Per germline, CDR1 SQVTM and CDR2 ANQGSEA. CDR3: CTIRSGIETQYF. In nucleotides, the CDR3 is TGCACCATTAGGTCTGGGATAGAGACCCAGTACTTC. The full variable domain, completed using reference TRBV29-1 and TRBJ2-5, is SAVISQKPSRDICQRGTSLTIQCQVDSQVTMMFWYRQQPGQSLTLIATANQGSEATYESGFVIDKFPISRPNLTFSTLTVSNMSPEDSSIYLCTIRSGIETQYFGPGTRLLVL.

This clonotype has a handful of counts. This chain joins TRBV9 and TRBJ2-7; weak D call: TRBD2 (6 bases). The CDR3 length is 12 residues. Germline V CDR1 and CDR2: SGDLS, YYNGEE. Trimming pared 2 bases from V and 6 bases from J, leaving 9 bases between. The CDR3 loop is CASSVSGSEQYF. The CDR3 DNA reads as TGTGCCAGCAGCGTTTCCGGGAGCGAGCAGTACTTC.

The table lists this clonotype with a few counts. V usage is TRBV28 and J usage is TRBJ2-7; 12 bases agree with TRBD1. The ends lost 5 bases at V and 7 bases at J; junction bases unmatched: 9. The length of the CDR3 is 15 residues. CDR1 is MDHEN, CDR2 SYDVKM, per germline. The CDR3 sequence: CASSDPGQGASEQYF. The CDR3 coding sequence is TGTGCCAGCAGTGATCCGGGACAGGGGGCAAGTGAGCAGTACTTC.

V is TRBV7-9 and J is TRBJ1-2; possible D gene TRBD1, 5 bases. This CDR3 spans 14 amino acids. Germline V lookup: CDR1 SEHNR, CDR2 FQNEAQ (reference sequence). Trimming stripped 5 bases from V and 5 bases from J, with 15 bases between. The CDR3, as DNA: TGTGCCAGCAGCCCCGGGACCATTGTTTATGGCTACACCTTC. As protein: CASSPGTIVYGYTF.

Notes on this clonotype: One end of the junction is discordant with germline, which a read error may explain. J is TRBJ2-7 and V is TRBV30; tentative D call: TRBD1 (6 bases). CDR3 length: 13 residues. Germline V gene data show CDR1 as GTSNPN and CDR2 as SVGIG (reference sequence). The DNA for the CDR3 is TGTACCTGGAGACCCACAGGGACCTACGAGCAGTACTTC. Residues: CTWRPTGTYEQYF. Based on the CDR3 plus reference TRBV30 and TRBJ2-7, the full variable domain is SQTIHQWPATLVQPVGSPLSLECTVEGTSNPNLYWYRQAAGRGLQLLFYSVGIGQISSEVPQNLSASRPQDRQFILSSKKLLLSDSGFYLCTWRPTGTYEQYFGPGTRLTVT.

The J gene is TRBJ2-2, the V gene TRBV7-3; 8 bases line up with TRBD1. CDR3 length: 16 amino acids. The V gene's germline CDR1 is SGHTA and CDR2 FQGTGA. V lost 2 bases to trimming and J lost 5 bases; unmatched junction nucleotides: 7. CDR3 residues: CASSLATGGPTGELFF. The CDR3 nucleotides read TGTGCCAGCAGCTTAGCTACAGGGGGGCCAACCGGGGAGCTGTTTTTT.

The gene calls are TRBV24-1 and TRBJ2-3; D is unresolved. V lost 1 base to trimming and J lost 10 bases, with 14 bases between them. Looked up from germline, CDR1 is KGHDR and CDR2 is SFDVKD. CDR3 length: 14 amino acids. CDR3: CATSDLGSVTAQYF. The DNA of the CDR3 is TGTGCCACCAGTGATTTAGGGTCGGTTACTGCGCAGTATTTT.

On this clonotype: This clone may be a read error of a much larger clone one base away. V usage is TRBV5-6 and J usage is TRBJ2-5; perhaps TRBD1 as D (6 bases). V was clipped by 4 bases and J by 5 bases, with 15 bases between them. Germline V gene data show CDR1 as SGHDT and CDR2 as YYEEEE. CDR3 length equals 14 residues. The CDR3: CASSPCNRDETQYF. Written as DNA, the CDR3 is TGTGCCAGCAGCCCCTGCAACAGGGACGAGACCCAGTACTTC.

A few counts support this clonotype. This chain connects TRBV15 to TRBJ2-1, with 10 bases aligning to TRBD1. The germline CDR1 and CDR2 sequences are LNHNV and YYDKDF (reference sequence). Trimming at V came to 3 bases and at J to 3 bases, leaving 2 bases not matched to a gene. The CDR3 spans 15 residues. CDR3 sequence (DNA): TGTGCCACCAGCAGGCGGACAGGGGGCTACAATGAGCAGTTCTTC. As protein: CATSRRTGGYNEQFF.

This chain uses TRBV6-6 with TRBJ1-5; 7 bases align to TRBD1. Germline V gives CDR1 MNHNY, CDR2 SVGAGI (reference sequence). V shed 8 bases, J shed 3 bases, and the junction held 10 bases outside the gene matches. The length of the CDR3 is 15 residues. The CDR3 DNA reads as TGTGCCAGCGCTCGGACAGGTCAACTCAATCAGCCCCAGCATTTT. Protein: CASARTGQLNQPQHF.

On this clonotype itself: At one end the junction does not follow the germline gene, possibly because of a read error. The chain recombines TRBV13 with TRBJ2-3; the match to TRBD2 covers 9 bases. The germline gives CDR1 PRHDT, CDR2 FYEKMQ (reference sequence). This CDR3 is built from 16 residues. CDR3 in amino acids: CASSFLTGTSTGTQYF. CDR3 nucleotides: TGTGCCAGCAGCTTTTTAACCGGGACTAGCACAGGTACGCAGTATTTT.

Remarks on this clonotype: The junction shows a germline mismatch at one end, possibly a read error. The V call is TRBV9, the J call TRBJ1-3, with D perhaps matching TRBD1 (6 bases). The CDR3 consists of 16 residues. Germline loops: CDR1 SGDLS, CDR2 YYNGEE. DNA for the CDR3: TGTGCCAGCAGCGCTTCAGGGGCATTCTCCGGAAGCACCATATATTTT. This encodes CASSASGAFSGSTIYF.

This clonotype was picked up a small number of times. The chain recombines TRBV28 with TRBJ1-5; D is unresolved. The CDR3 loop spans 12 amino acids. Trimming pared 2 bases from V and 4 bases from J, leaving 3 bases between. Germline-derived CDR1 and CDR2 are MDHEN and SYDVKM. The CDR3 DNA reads TGTGCCAGCAGTTTAATTAATCAGCCCCAGCATTTT. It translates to CASSLINQPQHF.

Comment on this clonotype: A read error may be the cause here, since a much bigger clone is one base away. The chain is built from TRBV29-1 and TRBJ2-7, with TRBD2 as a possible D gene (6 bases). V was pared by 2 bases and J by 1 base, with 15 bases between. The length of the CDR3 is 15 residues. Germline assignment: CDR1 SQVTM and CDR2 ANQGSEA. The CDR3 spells CSVEIVRGASYEQYF. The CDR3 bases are TGCAGCGTTGAAATTGTGCGGGGCGCTTCCTACGAGCAGTACTTC.